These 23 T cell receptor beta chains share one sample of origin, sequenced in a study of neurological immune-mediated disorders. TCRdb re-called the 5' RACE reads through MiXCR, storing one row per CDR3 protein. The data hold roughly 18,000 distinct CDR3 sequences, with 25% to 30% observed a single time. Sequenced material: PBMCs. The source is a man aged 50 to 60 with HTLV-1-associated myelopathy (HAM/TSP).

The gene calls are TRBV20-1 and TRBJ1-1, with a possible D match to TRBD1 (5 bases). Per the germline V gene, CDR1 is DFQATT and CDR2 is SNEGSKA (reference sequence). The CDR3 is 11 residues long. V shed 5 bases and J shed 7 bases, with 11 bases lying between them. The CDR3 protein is CSAGARLEAFF. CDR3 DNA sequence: TGCAGTGCTGGGGCCCGGCTTGAAGCTTTCTTT.

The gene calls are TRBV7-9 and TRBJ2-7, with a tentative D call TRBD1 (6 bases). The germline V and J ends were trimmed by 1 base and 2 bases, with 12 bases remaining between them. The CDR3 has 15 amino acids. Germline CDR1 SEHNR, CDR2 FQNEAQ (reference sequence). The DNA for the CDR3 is TGTGCCAGCAGCTTAGAGTCGGGACAAACCTACGAGCAGTACTTC. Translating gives CASSLESGQTYEQYF.

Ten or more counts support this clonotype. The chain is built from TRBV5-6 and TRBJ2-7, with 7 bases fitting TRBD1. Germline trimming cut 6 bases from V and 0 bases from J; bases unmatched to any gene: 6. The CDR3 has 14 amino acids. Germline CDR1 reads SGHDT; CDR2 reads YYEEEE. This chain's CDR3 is CASIRQGFSYEQYF. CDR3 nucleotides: TGTGCCAGCATCCGACAGGGCTTCTCCTACGAGCAGTACTTC.

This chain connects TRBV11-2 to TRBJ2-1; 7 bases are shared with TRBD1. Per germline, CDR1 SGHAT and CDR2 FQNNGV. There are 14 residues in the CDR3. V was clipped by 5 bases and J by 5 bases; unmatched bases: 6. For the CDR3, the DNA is TGTGCCAGCAGCCCTGACAGGGCCCACAATGAGCAGTTCTTC. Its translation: CASSPDRAHNEQFF. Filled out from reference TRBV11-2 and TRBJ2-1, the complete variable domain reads EAGVAQSPRYKIIEKRQSVAFWCNPISGHATLYWYQQILGQGPKLLIQFQNNGVVDDSQLPKDRFSAERLKGVDSTLKIQPAKLEDSAVYLCASSPDRAHNEQFFGPGTRLTVL.

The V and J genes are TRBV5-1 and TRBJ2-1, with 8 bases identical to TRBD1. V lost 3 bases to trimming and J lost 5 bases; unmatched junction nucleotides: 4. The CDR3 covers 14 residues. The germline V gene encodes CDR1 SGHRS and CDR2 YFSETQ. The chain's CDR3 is CASSSGQGDNEQFF. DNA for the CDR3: TGCGCCAGCAGCTCCGGACAGGGCGACAATGAGCAGTTCTTC.

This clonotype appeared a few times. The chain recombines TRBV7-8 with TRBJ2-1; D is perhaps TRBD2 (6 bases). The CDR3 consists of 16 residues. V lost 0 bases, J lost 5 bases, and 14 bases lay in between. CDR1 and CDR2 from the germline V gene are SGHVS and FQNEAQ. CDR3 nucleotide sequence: TGTGCCAGCAGCTTAGCGCGGGGTTTAGGGGACAATGAGCAGTTCTTC. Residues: CASSLARGLGDNEQFF.

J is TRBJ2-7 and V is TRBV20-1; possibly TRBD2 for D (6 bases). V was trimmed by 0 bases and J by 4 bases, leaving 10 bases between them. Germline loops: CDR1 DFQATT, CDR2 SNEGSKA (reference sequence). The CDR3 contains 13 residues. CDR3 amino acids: CSAREPGLYEQYF. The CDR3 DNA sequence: TGCAGTGCTAGAGAACCTGGACTATACGAGCAGTACTTC.

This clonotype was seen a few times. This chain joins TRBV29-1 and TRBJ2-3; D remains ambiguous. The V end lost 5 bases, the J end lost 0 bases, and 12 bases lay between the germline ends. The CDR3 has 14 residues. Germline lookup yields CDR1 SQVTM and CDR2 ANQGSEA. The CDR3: CSVSRVSSTDTQYF. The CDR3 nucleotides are TGCAGCGTTTCCCGGGTTTCGAGCACAGATACGCAGTATTTT.

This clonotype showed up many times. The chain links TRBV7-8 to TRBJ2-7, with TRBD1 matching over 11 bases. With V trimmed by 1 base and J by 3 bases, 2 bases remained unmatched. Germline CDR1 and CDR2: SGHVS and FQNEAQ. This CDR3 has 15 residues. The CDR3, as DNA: TGTGCCAGCAGCTTAGGCGGGACAGGGGGCTACGAGCAGTACTTC. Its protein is CASSLGGTGGYEQYF.

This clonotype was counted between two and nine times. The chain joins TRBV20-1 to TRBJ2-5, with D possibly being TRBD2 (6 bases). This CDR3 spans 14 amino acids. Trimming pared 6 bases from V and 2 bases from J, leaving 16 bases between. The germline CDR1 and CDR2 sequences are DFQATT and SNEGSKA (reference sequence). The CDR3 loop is CSAPTWGEQETQYF. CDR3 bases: TGCAGTGCCCCTACATGGGGGGAACAAGAGACCCAGTACTTC.

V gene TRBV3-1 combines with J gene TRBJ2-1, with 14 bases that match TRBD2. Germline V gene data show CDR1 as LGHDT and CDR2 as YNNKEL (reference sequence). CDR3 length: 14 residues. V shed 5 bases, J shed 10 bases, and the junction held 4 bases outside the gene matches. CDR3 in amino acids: CASSFGTSGGEQFF. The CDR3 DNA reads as TGTGCCAGCAGCTTCGGGACTAGCGGGGGAGAGCAGTTCTTC.

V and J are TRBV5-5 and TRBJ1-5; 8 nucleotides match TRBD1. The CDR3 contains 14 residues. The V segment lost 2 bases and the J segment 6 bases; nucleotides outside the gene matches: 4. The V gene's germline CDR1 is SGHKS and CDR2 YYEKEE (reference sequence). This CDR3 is CASSFQGAVQPQHF. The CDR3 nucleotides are TGTGCCAGCAGCTTCCAGGGGGCGGTTCAGCCCCAGCATTTT.

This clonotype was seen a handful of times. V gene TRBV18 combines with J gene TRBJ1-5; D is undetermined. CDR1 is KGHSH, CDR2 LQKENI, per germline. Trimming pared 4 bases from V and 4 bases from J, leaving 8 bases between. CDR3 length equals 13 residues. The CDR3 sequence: CASSLYTNQPQHF. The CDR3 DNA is TGTGCCAGCTCACTTTACACGAATCAGCCCCAGCATTTT.

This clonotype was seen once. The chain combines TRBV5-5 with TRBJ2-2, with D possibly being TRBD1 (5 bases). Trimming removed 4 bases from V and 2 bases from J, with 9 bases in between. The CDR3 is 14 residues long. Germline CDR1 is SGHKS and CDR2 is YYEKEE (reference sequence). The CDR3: CASSLGQNTGELFF. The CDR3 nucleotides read TGTGCCAGCAGCCTCGGACAAAACACCGGGGAGCTGTTTTTT.

The CDR3 DNA is TGCAGCGTTGAAGATATCGTAGCTTTCTTT. It specifies CSVEDIVAFF. The gene calls are TRBV29-1 and TRBJ1-1; D is uncertain. This CDR3 is 10 amino acids long. CDR1 and CDR2 (germline): SQVTM, ANQGSEA. The V gene lost 0 bases and the J gene lost 10 bases, with 6 bases spanning the gap.

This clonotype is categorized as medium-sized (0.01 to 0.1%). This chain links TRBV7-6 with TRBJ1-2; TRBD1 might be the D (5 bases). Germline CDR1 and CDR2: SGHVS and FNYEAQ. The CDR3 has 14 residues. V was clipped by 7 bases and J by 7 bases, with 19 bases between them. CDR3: CASIATGTRCGYTF. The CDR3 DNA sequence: TGTGCCAGCATCGCAACCGGGACTCGCTGTGGCTACACCTTC.

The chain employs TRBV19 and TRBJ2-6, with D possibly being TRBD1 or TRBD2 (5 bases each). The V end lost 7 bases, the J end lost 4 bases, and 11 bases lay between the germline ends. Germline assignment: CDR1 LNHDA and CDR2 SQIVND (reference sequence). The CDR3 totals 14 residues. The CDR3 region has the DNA TGTGCCAGTATCTCGGGGCAAGGGGCCAACGTCCTGACTTTC. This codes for CASISGQGANVLTF. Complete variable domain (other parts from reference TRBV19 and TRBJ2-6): DGGITQSPKYLFRKEGQNVTLSCEQNLNHDAMYWYRQDPGQGLRLIYYSQIVNDFQKGDIAEGYSVSREKKESFPLTVTSAQKNPTAFYLCASISGQGANVLTFGAGSRLTVL.

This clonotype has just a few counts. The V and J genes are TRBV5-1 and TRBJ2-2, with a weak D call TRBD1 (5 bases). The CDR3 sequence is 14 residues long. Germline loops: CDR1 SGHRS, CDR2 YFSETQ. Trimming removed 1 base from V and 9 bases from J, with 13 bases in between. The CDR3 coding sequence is TGCGCCAGCAGCTTGTATAGCAGGGTCAGGGAGCTGTTTTTT. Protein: CASSLYSRVRELFF.

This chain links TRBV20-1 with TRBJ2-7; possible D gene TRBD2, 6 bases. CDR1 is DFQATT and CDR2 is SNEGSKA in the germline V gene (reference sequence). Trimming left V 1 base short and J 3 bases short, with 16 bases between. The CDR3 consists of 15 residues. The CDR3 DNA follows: TGCAGTGCTAGAGGCCCCCTAGCGACTAACTACGAGCAGTACTTC. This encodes CSARGPLATNYEQYF.

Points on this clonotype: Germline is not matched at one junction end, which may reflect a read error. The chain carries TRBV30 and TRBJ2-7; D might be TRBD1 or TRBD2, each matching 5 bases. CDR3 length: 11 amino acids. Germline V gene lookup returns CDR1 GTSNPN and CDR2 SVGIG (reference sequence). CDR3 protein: CAWSVRQAEGF. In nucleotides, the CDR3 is TGTGCCTGGAGTGTCCGGCAAGCCGAGGGGTTC.

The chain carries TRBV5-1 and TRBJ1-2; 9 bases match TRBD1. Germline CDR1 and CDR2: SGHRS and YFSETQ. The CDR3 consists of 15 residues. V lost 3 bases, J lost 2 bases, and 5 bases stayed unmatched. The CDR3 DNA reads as TGCGCCAGCAGCTCGTCCGGGACAGGGAACTATGGCTACACCTTC. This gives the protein CASSSSGTGNYGYTF.

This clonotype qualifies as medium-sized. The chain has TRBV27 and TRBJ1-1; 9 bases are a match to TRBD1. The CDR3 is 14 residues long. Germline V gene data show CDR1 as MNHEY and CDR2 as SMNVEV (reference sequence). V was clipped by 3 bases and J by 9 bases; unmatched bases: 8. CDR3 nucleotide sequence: TGTGCCAGCAGTTTCCGCCGGGACAGGGTTCAAGCTTTCTTT. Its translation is CASSFRRDRVQAFF.

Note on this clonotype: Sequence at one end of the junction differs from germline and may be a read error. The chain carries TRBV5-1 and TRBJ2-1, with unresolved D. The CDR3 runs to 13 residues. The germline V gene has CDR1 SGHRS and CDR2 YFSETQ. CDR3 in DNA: TGCGCCAGCAGCATAACTACCTACAATGAGAAGTTCTTC. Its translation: CASSITTYNEKFF.